The sequence of this T cell receptor (beta chain) was determined in a study of blood T cells in healthy people across ages. General study results and limits: Getting older went along with TCR beta diversity per million T cells dropping roughly linearly.

Germline V gene data show CDR1 as SGHVS and CDR2 as FNYEAQ. The CDR3 has 15 residues. Using a J-beta primer mix together with a sample-barcoded 5' primer, a second PCR was run for roughly 6 to 12 cycles. TCRdb re-called the 5' RACE reads with MiXCR, one entry per CDR3 protein. The table records 700,000 or so distinct CDR3 sequences, about 43% of them present only once. Points on this clonotype: The antigen remains unidentified. Compared with germline, one end of the junction differs, possibly owing to a read error.

The sequenced sample consisted of blood. This TCR came from an elderly man in good health. V gene TRBV7-6 combines with J gene TRBJ2-3; TRBD2 matches at 12 bases. CDR3 sequence reads: CASSSSGGAPDTRYF. The CDR3 DNA follows: TGTGCCAGCAGCTCTAGCGGGGGGGCCCCAGATACGCGGTATTTT.